The next 13 T cell receptor beta chains were all read from a single sample in a study of control samples from healthy donors and cancer patients. Profiling relied on immunoSEQ multiplex PCR, and the TCRdb table lists in-frame clones only, not all of them. The table records roughly 150,000 clones, 70% to 90% of them present only once. The sample comprised blood. Every receptor here comes from a man younger than 35 in good health.

This clone was detected a few times. V is TRBV4-1 and J is TRBJ2-2; 7 nucleotides line up with TRBD1. The CDR3 runs to 16 residues. Germline V gives CDR1 MGHRA, CDR2 YSYEKL. The J segment lost 0 bases and the V segment lost 4 bases, leaving 5 bases of the junction unmatched. The DNA of the CDR3 is TGCGCCAGCAGCCTGACCGGGACAGCGAACACCGGGGAGCTGTTTTTT. Translation: CASSLTGTANTGELFF.

This clone was seen a few times. CDR3 residues: CRLQTPFGQYF. The DNA for the CDR3 is TGCAGGCTACAAACACCTTTCGGGCAGTACTTC. The chain couples TRBV20-1 to TRBJ2-7; D call uncertain. The germline gives CDR1 DFQATT, CDR2 SNEGSKA (reference sequence). The CDR3 is made up of 11 amino acids.

The rearrangement links TRBV4-1 to TRBJ2-3, with unresolved D. Trimming left V 3 bases short and J 5 bases short, with 9 bases between. CDR1 and CDR2 from the germline V gene are MGHRA and YSYEKL. CDR3 length equals 13 residues. CDR3 region: CASSHPWGDTQYF. In DNA form, the CDR3 reads TGCGCCAGCAGCCACCCATGGGGAGATACGCAGTATTTT.

The rearrangement links TRBV28 to TRBJ2-7; 7 bases map to TRBD1. The CDR3 contains 14 residues. CDR1 and CDR2 from the germline V gene are MDHEN and SYDVKM. V lost 10 bases and J lost 2; bases outside the gene matches: 11. CDR3 nucleotide sequence: TGTGCCATAATGTCTCGACAGGGCGCCTACGAGCAGTACTTC. Amino acid sequence: CAIMSRQGAYEQYF.

The chain links TRBV4-3 to TRBJ1-5; D unresolved. The germline V gene has CDR1 LGHNA and CDR2 YSLEER. The germline V and J ends were trimmed by 1 base and 3 bases, with 4 bases remaining between them. This CDR3 has 13 amino acids. The DNA of the CDR3 is TGCGCCAGCAGCCAAGTTCTCAATCAGCCCCAGCATTTT. This gives the protein CASSQVLNQPQHF.

This sequence joins TRBV30 and TRBJ2-5; D gene uncertain. This CDR3 is 13 amino acids long. Trimming removed 2 bases at V and 1 base at J, with 8 bases between. In germline, CDR1 is GTSNPN, CDR2 SVGIG (reference sequence). In DNA form, the CDR3 reads TGTGCCTGGAGTAGGCGGCTCCAAGAGACCCAGTACTTC. It is translated as CAWSRRLQETQYF.

The rearrangement uses TRBV6-2 or TRBV6-3 and TRBJ1-3, with a weak D call TRBD1 (5 bases). CDR1 and CDR2 (germline): MNHEY, SVGEGT. The CDR3 loop spans 15 amino acids. V dropped 6 bases and J dropped 5 bases, with 17 bases sitting between them. DNA for the CDR3: TGTGCCAGCAGCTCCCTGGCAGGGATAAGAAACACCATATATTTT. The encoded protein is CASSSLAGIRNTIYF.

This clone was seen a handful of times. The J gene is TRBJ1-5, the V gene TRBV15; D is ambiguous. The germline V gene has CDR1 LNHNV and CDR2 YYDKDF (reference sequence). V shed 6 bases and J shed 7 bases, with 10 bases lying between them. The CDR3 is 12 residues long. The CDR3 bases are TGTGCCACCAGTGGCGCTGGCCAGCCCCAGCATTTT. It yields the protein CATSGAGQPQHF.

In its sample, this clone was seen once. This chain joins TRBV7-8 and TRBJ1-2; unclear D gene. The CDR3 extends over 13 amino acids. Trimming removed 5 bases from V and 8 bases from J, with 15 bases in between. Germline V gene sequence: CDR1 SGHVS, CDR2 FQNEAQ. CDR3: CASSQRVGGGYTF. In nucleotides, the CDR3 is TGTGCCAGCAGCCAGAGGGTGGGCGGGGGCTACACCTTC.

This chain joins TRBV24-1 and TRBJ2-3, with D possibly matching TRBD1 (5 bases). The CDR3 consists of 17 residues. Trimming left V 2 bases short and J 0 bases short, with 14 bases between. Germline V gene sequence: CDR1 KGHDR, CDR2 SFDVKD. Here the CDR3 DNA reads TGTGCCACCAGTGATTCAGATCAGGGTTTTAGCACAGATACGCAGTATTTT. Protein product: CATSDSDQGFSTDTQYF.

The V and J genes are TRBV7-8 and TRBJ2-1; no clear D gene. V gave up 4 bases and J gave up 10 bases, with 17 bases separating them. This CDR3 comprises 14 residues. The germline gives CDR1 SGHVS, CDR2 FQNEAQ. As DNA, the CDR3 is TGTGCCAGCAGCTCCTACTTACGGTCCCCCGAGCAGTTCTTC. Amino acid sequence: CASSSYLRSPEQFF.

The gene calls are TRBV5-1 and TRBJ2-3; D is unclear. This CDR3 comprises 11 residues. Trimming removed 4 bases at V and 8 bases at J, with 8 bases between. CDR1 and CDR2 from the germline V gene are SGHRS and YFSETQ. CDR3 coding DNA: TGCGCCAGCAGCCAAGCAGTTACGCAGTATTTT. Its protein is CASSQAVTQYF.

The chain joins TRBV5-5 to TRBJ1-2; D not certain. The V and J ends lost 2 bases and 4 bases respectively, with 18 bases between them. This CDR3 has 16 amino acids. CDR1 SGHKS and CDR2 YYEKEE come from the germline V gene (reference sequence). The CDR3 reads CASSFAGYLGFYGYTF. CDR3 bases: TGTGCCAGCAGCTTTGCGGGCTACCTGGGTTTCTATGGCTACACCTTC.